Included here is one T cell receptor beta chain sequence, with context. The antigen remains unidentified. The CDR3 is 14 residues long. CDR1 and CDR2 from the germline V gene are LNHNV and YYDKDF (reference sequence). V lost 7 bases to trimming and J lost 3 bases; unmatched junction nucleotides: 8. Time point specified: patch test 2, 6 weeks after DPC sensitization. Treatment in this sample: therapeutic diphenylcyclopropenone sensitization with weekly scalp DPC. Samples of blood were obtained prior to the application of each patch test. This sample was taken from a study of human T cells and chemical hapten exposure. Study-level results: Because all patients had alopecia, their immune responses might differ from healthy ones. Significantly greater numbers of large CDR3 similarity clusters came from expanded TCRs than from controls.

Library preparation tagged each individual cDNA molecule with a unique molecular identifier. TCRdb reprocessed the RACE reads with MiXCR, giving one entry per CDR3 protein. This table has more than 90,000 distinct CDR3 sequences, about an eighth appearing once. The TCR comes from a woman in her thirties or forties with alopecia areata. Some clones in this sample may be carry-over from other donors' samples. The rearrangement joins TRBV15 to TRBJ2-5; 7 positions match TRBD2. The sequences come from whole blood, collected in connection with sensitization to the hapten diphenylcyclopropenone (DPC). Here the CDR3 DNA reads TGTGCCACCACCCAGCTAGCGGCCGAAGAGACCCAGTACTTC. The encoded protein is CATTQLAAEETQYF.